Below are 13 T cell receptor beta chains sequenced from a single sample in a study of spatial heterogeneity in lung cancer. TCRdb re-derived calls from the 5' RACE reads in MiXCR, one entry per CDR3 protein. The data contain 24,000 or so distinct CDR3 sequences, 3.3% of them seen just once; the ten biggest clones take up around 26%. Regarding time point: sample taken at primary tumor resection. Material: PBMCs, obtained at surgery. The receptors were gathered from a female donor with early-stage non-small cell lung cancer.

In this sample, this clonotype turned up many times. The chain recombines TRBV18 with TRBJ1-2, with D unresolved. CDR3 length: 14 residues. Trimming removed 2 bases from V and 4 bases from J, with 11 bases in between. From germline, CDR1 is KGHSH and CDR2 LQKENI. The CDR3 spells CASSPNQASYGYTF. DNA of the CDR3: TGTGCCAGCTCACCAAATCAAGCTAGCTATGGCTACACCTTC.

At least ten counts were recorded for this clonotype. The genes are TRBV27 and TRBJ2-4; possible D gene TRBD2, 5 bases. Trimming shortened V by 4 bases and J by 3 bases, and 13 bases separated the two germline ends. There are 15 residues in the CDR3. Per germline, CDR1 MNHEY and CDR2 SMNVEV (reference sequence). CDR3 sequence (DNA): TGTGCCAGCAGTTACCGAGGCCGGGACAAAAACATTCAGTACTTC. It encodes CASSYRGRDKNIQYF.

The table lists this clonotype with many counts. The CDR3 here is CASSLSVTYEQYF. CDR3 coding DNA: TGTGCCAGCAGTTTATCGGTAACCTACGAGCAGTACTTC. The rearrangement uses TRBV27 and TRBJ2-7, with unresolved D. Trimming stripped 0 bases from V and 2 bases from J, with 5 bases between. CDR3 length: 13 residues. CDR1 is MNHEY, CDR2 SMNVEV, per germline (reference sequence).

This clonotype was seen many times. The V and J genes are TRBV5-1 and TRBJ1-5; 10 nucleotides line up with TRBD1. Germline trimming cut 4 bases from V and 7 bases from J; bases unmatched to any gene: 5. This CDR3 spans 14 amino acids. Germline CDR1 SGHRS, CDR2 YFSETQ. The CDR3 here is CASSQTGGRQPQHF. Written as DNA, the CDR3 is TGCGCCAGCAGCCAGACAGGGGGCCGGCAGCCCCAGCATTTT.

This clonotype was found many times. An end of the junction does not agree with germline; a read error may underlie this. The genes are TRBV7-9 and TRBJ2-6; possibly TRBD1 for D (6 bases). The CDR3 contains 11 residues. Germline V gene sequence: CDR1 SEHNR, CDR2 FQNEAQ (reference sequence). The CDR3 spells CASSLVPDSPF. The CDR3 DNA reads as TGTGCCAGCAGCTTAGTTCCGGACAGCCCTTTC.

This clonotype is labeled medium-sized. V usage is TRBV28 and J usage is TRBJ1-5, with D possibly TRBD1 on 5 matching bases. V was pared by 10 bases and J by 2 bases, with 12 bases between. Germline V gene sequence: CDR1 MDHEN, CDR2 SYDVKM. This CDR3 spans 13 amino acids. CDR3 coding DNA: TGTGCCACGGGGGGGGAAGGCAATCAGCCCCAGCATTTT. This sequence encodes CATGGEGNQPQHF.

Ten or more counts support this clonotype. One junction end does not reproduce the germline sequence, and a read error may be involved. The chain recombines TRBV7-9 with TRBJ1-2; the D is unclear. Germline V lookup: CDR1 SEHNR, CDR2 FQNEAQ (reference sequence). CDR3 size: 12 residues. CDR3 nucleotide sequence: TGTGCCAGCAGCTTATCCATCTATGACTACACCTTC. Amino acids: CASSLSIYDYTF.

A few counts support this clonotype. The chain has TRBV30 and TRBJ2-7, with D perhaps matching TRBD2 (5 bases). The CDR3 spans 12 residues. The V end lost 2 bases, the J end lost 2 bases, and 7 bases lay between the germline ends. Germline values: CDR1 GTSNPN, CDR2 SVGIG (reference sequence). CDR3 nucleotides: TGTGCCTGGAGTCACGGGACCTACGAGCAGTACTTC. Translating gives CAWSHGTYEQYF.

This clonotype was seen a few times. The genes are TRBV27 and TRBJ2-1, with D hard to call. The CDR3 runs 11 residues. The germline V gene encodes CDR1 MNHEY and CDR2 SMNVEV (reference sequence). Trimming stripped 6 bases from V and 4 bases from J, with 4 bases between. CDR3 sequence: CASRKYNEQFF. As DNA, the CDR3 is TGTGCCAGCAGAAAATACAATGAGCAGTTCTTC.

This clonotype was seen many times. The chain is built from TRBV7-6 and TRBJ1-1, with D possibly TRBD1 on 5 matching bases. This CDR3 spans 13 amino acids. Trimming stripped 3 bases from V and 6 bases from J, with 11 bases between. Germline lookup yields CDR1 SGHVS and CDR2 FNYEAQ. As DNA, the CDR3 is TGTGCCAGCAGCTTTGGTCCAGGGTCTGAAGCTTTCTTT. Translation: CASSFGPGSEAFF.

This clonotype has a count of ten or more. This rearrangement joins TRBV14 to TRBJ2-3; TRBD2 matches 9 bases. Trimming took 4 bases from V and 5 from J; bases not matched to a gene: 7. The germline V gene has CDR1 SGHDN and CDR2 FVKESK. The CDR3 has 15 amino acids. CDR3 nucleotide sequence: TGTGCCAGCAGCCTCCAAGCGGGAGGAGGAGATACGCAGTATTTT. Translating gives CASSLQAGGGDTQYF.

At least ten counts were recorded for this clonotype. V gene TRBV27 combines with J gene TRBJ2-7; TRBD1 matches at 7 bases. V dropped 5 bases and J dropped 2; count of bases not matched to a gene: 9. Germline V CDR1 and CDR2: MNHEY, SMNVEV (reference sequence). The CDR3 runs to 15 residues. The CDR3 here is CASSANRDRAYEQYF. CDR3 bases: TGTGCCAGCAGTGCGAACCGGGACAGAGCCTACGAGCAGTACTTC.

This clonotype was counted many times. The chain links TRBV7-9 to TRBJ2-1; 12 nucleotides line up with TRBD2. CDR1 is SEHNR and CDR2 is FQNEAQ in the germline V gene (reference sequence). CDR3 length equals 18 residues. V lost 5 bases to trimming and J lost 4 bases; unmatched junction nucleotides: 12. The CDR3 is CASSHRASGRAGYNEQFF. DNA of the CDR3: TGTGCCAGCAGCCACCGGGCTAGCGGGAGGGCCGGGTACAATGAGCAGTTCTTC.